Each of the 2 T cell receptor beta chains below was sequenced from the same sample in a study of shared clonotypes between healthy human individuals. This table comes from immunoSEQ multiplex PCR, and its TCRdb copy is limited to in-frame clones, with some not included. The table shows around 1.6 million clones, with approximately 98% occurring only once. The sample consisted of naive CD4+ T cells sorted from blood. Subset in this sample: CD45RA+ positively selected. The receptors shown here come from a man aged 30 to 39 in good health.

V gene TRBV5-4 combines with J gene TRBJ2-7; 8 bases are a match to TRBD1. CDR3 length: 15 residues. The junction had 8 bases not matched to a gene; V was cut back by 3 bases and J by 3 bases. Per germline, CDR1 SGHNT and CDR2 YYREEE (reference sequence). The CDR3 loop reads CASSSRQGTGYEQYF. In DNA form, the CDR3 reads TGTGCCAGCAGCTCCCGACAGGGGACGGGCTACGAGCAGTACTTC.

CDR3 DNA: TGTGCCAGCAGTGTGGATACCAGCGGGGTCTCCGGGCAGTACTTC. The encoded protein is CASSVDTSGVSGQYF. This chain links TRBV6-1 with TRBJ2-7, with 7 nucleotides matching TRBD2. In germline, CDR1 is MNHNS, CDR2 SASEGT. The ends lost 4 bases at V and 9 bases at J; junction bases unmatched: 15. This CDR3 has 15 residues.